This TCR beta chain was retrieved from a study of T cell responses to AZD1222 COVID-19 vaccine. Only one count was recorded for this clone. V lost 5 bases, J lost 6 bases, and 8 bases stayed unmatched. The CDR3 runs 15 residues. Germline V CDR1 and CDR2: LNHDA, SQIVND (reference sequence). The protocol was immunoSEQ multiplex PCR, while the TCRdb copy is restricted to in-frame clones and leaves out a portion. The table includes more than 75,000 clones, roughly nine tenths detected once. The starting material was peripheral blood, obtained on day 0 of AZD1222 vaccination. The sequence was collected from an adult in good health. This chain joins TRBV19 and TRBJ1-5; 9 bases agree with TRBD1. CDR3 coding DNA: TGTGCCAGTAGTGGGGACAGGGCCATTGGTCAGCCCCAGCATTTT. This codes for CASSGDRAIGQPQHF.